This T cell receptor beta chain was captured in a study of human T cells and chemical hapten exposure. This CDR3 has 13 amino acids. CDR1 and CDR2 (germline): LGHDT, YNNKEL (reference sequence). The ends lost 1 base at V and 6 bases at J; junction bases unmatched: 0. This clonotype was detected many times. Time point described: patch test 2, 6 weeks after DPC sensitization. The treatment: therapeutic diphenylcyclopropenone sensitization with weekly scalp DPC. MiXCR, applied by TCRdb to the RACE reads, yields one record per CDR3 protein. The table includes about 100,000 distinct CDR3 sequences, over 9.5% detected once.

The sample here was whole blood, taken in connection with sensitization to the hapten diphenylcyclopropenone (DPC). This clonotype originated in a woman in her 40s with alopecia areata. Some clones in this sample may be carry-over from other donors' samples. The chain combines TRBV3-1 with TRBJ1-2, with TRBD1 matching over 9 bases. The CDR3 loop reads CASSQGDRDGYTF. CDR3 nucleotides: TGTGCCAGCAGCCAAGGGGACAGGGATGGCTACACCTTC.